These 30 T cell receptor beta chains share one sample of origin, sequenced in a study of CD8 T cells in ankylosing spondylitis. TCRdb called the 5' RACE reads again in MiXCR, with one record for every CDR3 protein. Of more than 250,000 distinct CDR3 sequences in the sample, about 9.9% are singletons; the top ten hold roughly 9.1%. Sequenced: blood, either unsorted or a sorted T cell fraction (not recorded which). The receptors derive from a female donor with ankylosing spondylitis or in good health (not recorded which).

The V gene is TRBV6-1, the J gene TRBJ2-5; the match to TRBD2 covers 13 bases. CDR3 length: 17 amino acids. V was pared by 6 bases and J by 5 bases, with 12 bases of the junction left unmatched. Germline CDR1 MNHNS, CDR2 SASEGT. The CDR3 sequence: CASSQTSGRTRVETQYF. CDR3 DNA: TGTGCCAGCAGCCAGACTAGCGGGAGGACACGCGTCGAGACCCAGTACTTC.

The J gene is TRBJ2-1, the V gene TRBV19; 10 bases map to TRBD2. The CDR3 consists of 19 residues. V was pared by 1 base and J by 2 bases, with 11 bases of the junction left unmatched. Germline V gene lookup returns CDR1 LNHDA and CDR2 SQIVND (reference sequence). For the CDR3, the DNA is TGTGCCAGTAGTATAGCTCTTCGGACTAGCGGTCTTCCCTACAATGAGCAGTTCTTC. This gives the protein CASSIALRTSGLPYNEQFF. Using reference TRBV19 and TRBJ2-1 for the parts outside the CDR3, the full variable domain is DGGITQSPKYLFRKEGQNVTLSCEQNLNHDAMYWYRQDPGQGLRLIYYSQIVNDFQKGDIAEGYSVSREKKESFPLTVTSAQKNPTAFYLCASSIALRTSGLPYNEQFFGPGTRLTVL.

This clonotype was detected ten times or more. The chain combines TRBV5-1 with TRBJ1-4, with D perhaps matching TRBD1 (6 bases). Germline CDR1 SGHRS, CDR2 YFSETQ. The CDR3 loop spans 15 amino acids. V was cut by 3 bases and J by 1 base, with 10 bases left in between. CDR3 DNA: TGCGCCAGCAGCTATACAGGGAGAACTAATGAAAAACTGTTTTTT. Translating it yields CASSYTGRTNEKLFF.

This clonotype was observed at least ten times. The V call is TRBV10-1, the J call TRBJ2-7; TRBD2 aligns across 7 bases. The CDR3 contains 17 residues. Germline loops: CDR1 WNHNN, CDR2 SYGVQD (reference sequence). Trimming cost V 0 bases and J 2 bases; bases outside gene matches: 10. Here the CDR3 DNA reads TGCGCCAGCAGTGAGTCTTTGGGGCTAGCGGACCCCTACGAGCAGTACTTC. Translated: CASSESLGLADPYEQYF.

This clonotype was observed at least ten times. The chain employs TRBV5-1 and TRBJ2-2; 8 positions match TRBD1. Germline values: CDR1 SGHRS, CDR2 YFSETQ. This CDR3 is built from 15 residues. V lost 3 bases to trimming and J lost 0 bases; unmatched junction nucleotides: 1. The CDR3 loop reads CASSWDRPNTGELFF. The CDR3 DNA sequence: TGCGCCAGCAGCTGGGACAGGCCGAACACCGGGGAGCTGTTTTTT.

This clonotype was found many times. The chain has TRBV20-1 and TRBJ2-3, with 9 bases fitting TRBD2. J was trimmed by 1 base and V by 5 bases; bases with no gene match: 7. CDR3 length: 15 residues. The V gene's germline CDR1 is DFQATT and CDR2 SNEGSKA (reference sequence). The CDR3 region is CSASDSSGGTDTQYF. The CDR3 nucleotides read TGCAGTGCTTCTGACTCTAGCGGGGGCACAGATACGCAGTATTTT.

This clonotype was found many times. The chain recombines TRBV10-3 with TRBJ1-5; D is perhaps TRBD1 (5 bases). Germline V gives CDR1 ENHRY, CDR2 SYGVKD. The CDR3 is 16 residues long. Trimming shortened V by 3 bases and J by 8 bases, and 20 bases separated the two germline ends. The CDR3 loop is CAISDRRGGSVKPQHF. As DNA, the CDR3 is TGTGCCATCAGTGATAGGAGGGGAGGGTCAGTAAAGCCCCAGCATTTT.

This clonotype came up many times. The CDR3 protein is CASSLAIKGEQYF. CDR3 coding DNA: TGCGCCAGCAGCTTGGCCATCAAGGGCGAGCAGTACTTC. This chain links TRBV5-1 with TRBJ2-7; D gene unclear. Per the germline V gene, CDR1 is SGHRS and CDR2 is YFSETQ. With 0 bases removed from V and 6 bases from J, the gap between germline ends came to 10 bases. This CDR3 has 13 amino acids.

This clonotype was seen many times. The V gene is TRBV2, the J gene TRBJ2-7; D not resolved. This CDR3 is built from 12 residues. Between the trimmed V and J ends, which lost 3 bases and 2 bases, there was a span of 5 bases. Germline V gene lookup returns CDR1 SNHLY and CDR2 FYNNEI. In DNA, the CDR3 is TGTGCCAGCAGTGATCTAGCCTACGAGCAGTACTTC. Amino acid sequence: CASSDLAYEQYF.

This clonotype was seen ten or more times. This sequence joins TRBV5-1 and TRBJ2-2; 8 positions agree with TRBD1. The trim removed 3 bases at V and 3 bases at J, leaving 7 bases unmatched. The CDR3 covers 16 residues. Germline V gene data show CDR1 as SGHRS and CDR2 as YFSETQ. The CDR3 DNA reads TGCGCCAGCAGCTCCCAGGGGGCGCGGGACACCGGGGAGCTGTTTTTT. Encoded protein: CASSSQGARDTGELFF. The entire variable domain, with the rest obtained from reference TRBV5-1 and TRBJ2-2, is as follows: KAGVTQTPRYLIKTRGQQVTLSCSPISGHRSVSWYQQTPGQGLQFLFEYFSETQRNKGNFPGRFSGRQFSNSRSEMNVSTLELGDSALYLCASSSQGARDTGELFFGEGSRLTVL.

This clonotype was observed at least ten times. The chain joins TRBV29-1 to TRBJ1-1, with 7 bases fitting TRBD1. Germline V gene data show CDR1 as SQVTM and CDR2 as ANQGSEA. The CDR3 contains 13 residues. After removal of 4 bases from V and 6 bases from J, the junction contained 8 bases not matched to a gene. The CDR3 loop is CSVGGRGTAEAFF. The CDR3, as DNA: TGCAGCGTTGGGGGCAGGGGGACTGCTGAAGCTTTCTTT.

This clonotype turned up a few times. The rearrangement links TRBV5-1 to TRBJ2-3, with D perhaps matching TRBD1 (5 bases). V lost 4 bases and J 1 base, leaving 10 bases between the germline ends. The germline CDR1 and CDR2 sequences are SGHRS and YFSETQ. This CDR3 is 14 amino acids long. The CDR3 DNA reads as TGCGCCAGCAGCGCCAAACAGGGCACAGATACGCAGTATTTT. Protein product: CASSAKQGTDTQYF.

The rearrangement joins TRBV5-1 to TRBJ2-7; TRBD1 aligns across 8 bases. CDR1 and CDR2 from the germline V gene are SGHRS and YFSETQ. V trimming: 7 bases; J trimming: 5 bases; junction bases outside the gene matches: 11. CDR3 length: 14 residues. The CDR3 here is CASGPWQGANEQYF. The CDR3 DNA is TGCGCCAGCGGGCCCTGGCAGGGGGCCAACGAGCAGTACTTC.

This clonotype was detected many times. The J gene is TRBJ2-1, the V gene TRBV4-2; the D gene is possibly TRBD2 (5 bases). V was shortened by 2 bases and J by 6 bases, with 14 bases between the two germline ends. Looked up from germline, CDR1 is LGHNA and CDR2 is YNFKEQ. The CDR3 sequence is 15 residues long. CDR3 bases: TGTGCCAGCAGCCAACCGGCGGGCGGCGGCAATGAGCAGTTCTTC. This gives the protein CASSQPAGGGNEQFF.

This clonotype was seen many times. The chain uses TRBV5-1 and TRBJ1-2, with D possibly being TRBD1 (5 bases). This CDR3 comprises 15 residues. With 4 bases removed from V and 8 bases from J, the gap between germline ends came to 21 bases. CDR1 is SGHRS and CDR2 is YFSETQ in the germline V gene. CDR3 loop: CASSPTSGTDLGYTF. In nucleotides, the CDR3 is TGCGCCAGCAGCCCAACTTCCGGGACCGACTTGGGCTACACCTTC.

This clonotype was counted between two and nine times. The CDR3 region has the DNA TGTGCCAGCAGCCAAGATGACCGCGAAGAGACCCAGTACTTC. Translated: CASSQDDREETQYF. The chain has TRBV3-1 and TRBJ2-5; D not certain. Germline V gene sequence: CDR1 LGHDT, CDR2 YNNKEL (reference sequence). V gave up 0 bases and J gave up 3 bases, with 8 bases separating them. The CDR3 spans 14 residues.

This clonotype has at least ten counts. The chain is built from TRBV5-6 and TRBJ1-2; 8 bases line up with TRBD1. V lost 2 bases, J lost 3 bases, and 6 bases stayed unmatched. This CDR3 has 15 residues. CDR1 is SGHDT, CDR2 YYEEEE, per germline. CDR3 coding DNA: TGTGCCAGCAGCTTACAGACAGGGGAGGACTATGGCTACACCTTC. This gives the protein CASSLQTGEDYGYTF.

This clonotype occurred a few times. The chain has TRBV6-2 or TRBV6-3 and TRBJ1-4; D is undetermined. Germline CDR1 reads MNHEY; CDR2 reads SVGEGT. Trimming took 4 bases from V and 3 from J, leaving 6 bases between them. CDR3 length: 13 residues. CDR3 residues: CASSSWANEKLFF. DNA for the CDR3: TGTGCCAGCAGTTCATGGGCTAATGAAAAACTGTTTTTT.

Many counts were recorded for this clonotype. J is TRBJ1-1 and V is TRBV5-6; D call uncertain. CDR1 is SGHDT, CDR2 YYEEEE, per germline. The V end was cut by 1 base, the J end by 2 bases, with 9 bases between. The CDR3 runs 14 residues. CDR3: CASSLWPENTEAFF. In nucleotides, the CDR3 is TGTGCCAGCAGCTTGTGGCCAGAAAACACTGAAGCTTTCTTT.

This clonotype has only a few counts. The CDR3 DNA follows: TGCGCCAGCAGCCTGCTCAGGGGGAACACCGGGGAGCTGTTTTTT. Protein sequence: CASSLLRGNTGELFF. The chain is built from TRBV5-1 and TRBJ2-2; maybe TRBD1 (6 bases). CDR3 length: 15 amino acids. CDR1 is SGHRS and CDR2 is YFSETQ in the germline V gene. V was trimmed by 4 bases and J by 1 base, leaving 11 bases between them.

This clonotype has a count of ten or more. CDR3 coding DNA: TGTGCCAGCAGTTTCTTGGGGGTCAACGAGCAGTACTTC. Protein: CASSFLGVNEQYF. The chain employs TRBV12-3 or TRBV12-4 and TRBJ2-7, with D perhaps TRBD1 or TRBD2 (5 bases each). The CDR3 extends over 13 amino acids. Between the trimmed V and J ends, which lost 3 bases and 5 bases, there was a span of 11 bases.

The chain carries TRBV20-1 and TRBJ2-5; maybe TRBD2 (5 bases). The V end lost 5 bases, the J end lost 1 base, and 11 bases lay between the germline ends. This CDR3 is built from 13 residues. Germline CDR1 and CDR2: DFQATT and SNEGSKA (reference sequence). CDR3 sequence (DNA): TGCAGTGCTCATTACGGGGTCCAAGAGACCCAGTACTTC. Its translation is CSAHYGVQETQYF.

This clonotype was counted only a few times. The chain joins TRBV2 to TRBJ2-1; 11 positions match TRBD2. This CDR3 spans 15 amino acids. The V gene end was trimmed by 6 bases and the J gene end by 3 bases; junction bases not matched to a gene: 4. In germline, CDR1 is SNHLY, CDR2 FYNNEI. CDR3 bases: TGTGCCAGCAGGAGTCTAGCGGGAGGCTACAATGAGCAGTTCTTC. It translates to CASRSLAGGYNEQFF.

This clonotype appeared many times. This sequence joins TRBV27 and TRBJ1-2, with D possibly matching TRBD1 (6 bases). The CDR3 covers 15 residues. Germline V gene sequence: CDR1 MNHEY, CDR2 SMNVEV (reference sequence). Trimming took 3 bases from V and 1 from J, leaving 12 bases between them. CDR3 protein: CASSFGAGDNYGYTF. Here the CDR3 DNA reads TGTGCCAGCAGTTTTGGGGCAGGGGATAACTATGGCTACACCTTC.

This clonotype was seen many times. The chain uses TRBV7-2 and TRBJ2-7, with a tentative D call TRBD1 (8 bases). Per the germline V gene, CDR1 is SGHTA and CDR2 is FQGNSA. The CDR3 runs to 12 residues. Trimming cost V 4 bases and J 7 bases, with 11 bases left between them. This CDR3 is CASSYRGGEQYF. The CDR3 DNA reads as TGTGCCAGCAGCTACAGGGGGGGGGAGCAGTACTTC.

The rearrangement links TRBV20-1 to TRBJ2-4; D unresolved. Trimming removed 5 bases from V and 9 bases from J, with 14 bases in between. The V gene's germline CDR1 is DFQATT and CDR2 SNEGSKA (reference sequence). CDR3 length: 12 amino acids. The CDR3 coding sequence is TGCAGTGCTTGTATCTTGGCAGGCATTCAGTACTTC. Translation gives CSACILAGIQYF.

The table lists this clonotype with many counts. The chain is built from TRBV29-1 and TRBJ2-1; a weak D match, TRBD1 (5 bases). The CDR3 is 14 residues long. V gave up 8 bases and J gave up 0 bases, with 14 bases separating them. Germline CDR1 is SQVTM and CDR2 is ANQGSEA. This chain's CDR3 is CSFSRQRSYNEQFF. CDR3 DNA: TGCAGCTTCTCGCGACAGCGCTCCTACAATGAGCAGTTCTTC.

This clonotype was picked up many times. The chain carries TRBV20-1 and TRBJ2-7; no firm D call. The V end lost 1 base, the J end lost 8 bases, and 9 bases lay between the germline ends. Germline V gene lookup returns CDR1 DFQATT and CDR2 SNEGSKA (reference sequence). CDR3 size: 11 residues. CDR3 coding DNA: TGCAGTGCTAGAGGGAGCAAGCAGCAGTACTTC. This sequence encodes CSARGSKQQYF.

This rearrangement joins TRBV5-1 to TRBJ1-2; unclear D gene. The ends were cut back, 0 bases at V and 8 bases at J, with 11 bases in the middle. Germline loops: CDR1 SGHRS, CDR2 YFSETQ. CDR3 length: 13 residues. CDR3 in amino acids: CASSLEGYQGYTF. In DNA, the CDR3 is TGCGCCAGCAGCTTGGAAGGGTATCAAGGCTACACCTTC.

This clonotype was seen repeatedly, ten times or more. This chain's CDR3 is CSARLAGGAGELFF. In nucleotides, the CDR3 is TGCAGTGCCCGACTAGCGGGAGGGGCCGGGGAGCTGTTTTTT. This chain connects TRBV20-1 to TRBJ2-2, with TRBD2 matching 14 bases. The CDR3 runs 14 residues. The germline CDR1 and CDR2 sequences are DFQATT and SNEGSKA (reference sequence). V lost 6 bases to trimming and J lost 6 bases; unmatched junction nucleotides: 3.